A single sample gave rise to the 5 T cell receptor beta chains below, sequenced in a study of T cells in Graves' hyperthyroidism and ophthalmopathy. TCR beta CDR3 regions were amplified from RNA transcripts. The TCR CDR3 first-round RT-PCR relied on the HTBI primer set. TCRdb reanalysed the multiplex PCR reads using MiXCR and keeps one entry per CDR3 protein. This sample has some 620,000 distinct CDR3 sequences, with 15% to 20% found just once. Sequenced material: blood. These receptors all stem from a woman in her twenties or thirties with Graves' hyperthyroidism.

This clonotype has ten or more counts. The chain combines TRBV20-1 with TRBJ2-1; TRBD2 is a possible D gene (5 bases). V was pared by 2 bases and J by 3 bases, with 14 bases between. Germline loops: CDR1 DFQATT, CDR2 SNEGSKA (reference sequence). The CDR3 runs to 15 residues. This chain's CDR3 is CSARTRSGFYNEQFF. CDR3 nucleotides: TGCAGTGCTAGAACCCGGAGCGGATTCTACAATGAGCAGTTCTTC.

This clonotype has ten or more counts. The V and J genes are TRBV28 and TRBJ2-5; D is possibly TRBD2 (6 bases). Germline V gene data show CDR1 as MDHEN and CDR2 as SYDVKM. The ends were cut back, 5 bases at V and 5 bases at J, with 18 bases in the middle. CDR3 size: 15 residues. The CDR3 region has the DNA TGTGCCAGCAGTCGGTTAGCGGACTCCCCGGAGACCCAGTACTTC. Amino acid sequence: CASSRLADSPETQYF.

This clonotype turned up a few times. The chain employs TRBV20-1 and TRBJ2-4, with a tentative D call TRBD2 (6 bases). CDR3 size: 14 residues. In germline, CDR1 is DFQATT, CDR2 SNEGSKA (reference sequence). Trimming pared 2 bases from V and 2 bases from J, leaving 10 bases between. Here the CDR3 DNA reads TGCAGTGCTAGACTAGCGCCGACCAAAAACATTCAGTACTTC. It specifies CSARLAPTKNIQYF.

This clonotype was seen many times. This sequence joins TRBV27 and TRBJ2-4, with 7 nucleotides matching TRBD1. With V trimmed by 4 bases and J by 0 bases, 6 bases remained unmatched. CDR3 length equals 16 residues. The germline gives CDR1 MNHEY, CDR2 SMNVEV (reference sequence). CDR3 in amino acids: CASSSPGGLAKNIQYF. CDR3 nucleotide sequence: TGTGCCAGCAGTTCACCAGGGGGATTAGCCAAAAACATTCAGTACTTC.

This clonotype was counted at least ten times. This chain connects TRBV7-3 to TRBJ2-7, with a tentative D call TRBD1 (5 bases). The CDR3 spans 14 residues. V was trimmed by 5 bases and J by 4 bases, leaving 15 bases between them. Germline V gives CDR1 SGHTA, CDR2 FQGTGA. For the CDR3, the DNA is TGTGCCAGCAGCCCATCCCCGGACATTTACGAGCAGTACTTC. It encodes CASSPSPDIYEQYF.